Reported below is one T cell receptor (beta chain). This specimen comes from a study of T cell changes during pregnancy in multiple sclerosis. Measured with immunoSEQ multiplex PCR; TCRdb has only the in-frame clones, and not every one. The table has roughly 29,000 clones, about nine tenths seen once; the top ten hold approximately 7%. Source: CD8+ T cells from peripheral blood mononuclear cells, taken after pregnancy. This TCR was recovered from a female donor with multiple sclerosis, enrolled in a pregnancy study.

CDR3 protein: CASSQPGGPPYYNEQFF. The CDR3 coding sequence is TGTGCCAGCAGCCAACCGGGGGGGCCCCCCTACTACAATGAGCAGTTCTTC. This sequence joins TRBV14 and TRBJ2-1; the match to TRBD2 covers 8 bases. The ends lost 2 bases at V and 3 bases at J; junction bases unmatched: 9. Per germline, CDR1 SGHDN and CDR2 FVKESK. This CDR3 contains 17 residues.